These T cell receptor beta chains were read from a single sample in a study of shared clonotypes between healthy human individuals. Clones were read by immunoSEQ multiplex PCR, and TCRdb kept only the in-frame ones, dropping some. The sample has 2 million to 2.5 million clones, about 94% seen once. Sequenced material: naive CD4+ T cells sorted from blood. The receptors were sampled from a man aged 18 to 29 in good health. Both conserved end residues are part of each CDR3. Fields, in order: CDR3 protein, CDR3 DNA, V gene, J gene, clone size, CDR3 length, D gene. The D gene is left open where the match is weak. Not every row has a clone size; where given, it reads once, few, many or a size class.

CASRASGRETQYF	TGTGCCAGCCGGGCTAGCGGGAGAGAGACCCAGTACTTC	TRBV2	TRBJ2-5	once	13	TRBD2
CASRTDLNYGYTF	TGCGCCAGCAGGACAGACCTTAACTATGGCTACACCTTC	TRBV5-1	TRBJ1-2	.	13	.
CASSQDYNSPLHF	TGTGCCAGCAGCCAGGATTATAATTCACCCCTCCACTTT	TRBV5-4	TRBJ1-6	.	13	.
CASSQDRETDTQYF	TGCGCCAGCAGCCAAGATAGGGAAACAGATACGCAGTATTTT	TRBV4-1	TRBJ2-3	.	14	.
CASSSSRQETQYF	TGTGCCAGCTCTTCCTCGAGACAAGAGACCCAGTACTTC	TRBV18	TRBJ2-5	.	13	.
CAWSVWRTSGGADTQYF	TGTGCCTGGAGTGTCTGGAGGACTAGCGGGGGGGCCGATACGCAGTATTTT	TRBV30	TRBJ2-3	few	17	TRBD2
CATSWTGPRGSGANVLTF	TGTGCCACCAGCTGGACAGGGCCTCGTGGCTCTGGGGCCAACGTCCTGACTTTC	TRBV15	TRBJ2-6	.	18	TRBD1
CASSRLIGTPQYF	TGTGCCAGCAGTCGCCTGATTGGGACACCTCAGTACTTC	TRBV6-5	TRBJ2-7	.	13	.
CASSPLRTSGGAGTDTQYF	TGTGCCAGCAGTCCGCTTAGGACTAGCGGGGGGGCCGGCACAGATACGCAGTATTTT	TRBV28	TRBJ2-3	.	19	TRBD2
CASSFPLAGDSQTQYF	TGTGCCAGCAGTTTCCCCCTGGCGGGGGACTCACAGACCCAGTACTTC	TRBV28	TRBJ2-5	.	16	TRBD2
CASSAGGFSTDTQYF	TGTGCCAGCAGTGCGGGGGGGTTCAGCACAGATACGCAGTATTTT	TRBV6-5	TRBJ2-3	.	15	TRBD2
CASSLGGILDTQYF	TGCGCCAGCAGCTTGGGAGGGATTTTAGATACGCAGTATTTT	TRBV5-1	TRBJ2-3	.	14	.
CASSEGIGGHEQYF	TGTGCCAGCAGTGAGGGTATAGGGGGGCACGAGCAGTACTTC	TRBV2	TRBJ2-7	.	14	.
CAISEQGFTGELFF	TGTGCCATCAGTGAACAGGGGTTCACCGGGGAGCTGTTTTTT	TRBV10-3	TRBJ2-2	.	14	TRBD1
CASSLGPASQETQYF	TGTGCCAGCAGCTTGGGTCCGGCCTCCCAAGAGACCCAGTACTTC	TRBV5-4	TRBJ2-5	.	15	.
CASSKIGKPGGTYEQYF	TGTGCCAGCAGCAAGATAGGAAAACCAGGGGGTACGTACGAGCAGTACTTC	TRBV21-1	TRBJ2-7	.	17	.
CASSWGQSPYGYTF	TGTGCCAGCAGCTGGGGACAGTCTCCCTATGGCTACACCTTC	TRBV5-6	TRBJ1-2	.	14	TRBD1
CASSESGAVNTEAFF	TGTGCCAGCAGTGAATCCGGGGCGGTGAACACTGAAGCTTTCTTT	TRBV25-1	TRBJ1-1	.	15	.
CASSLRTGNSPLHF	TGCGCCAGCAGCTTGAGGACAGGGAATTCACCCCTCCACTTT	TRBV5-1	TRBJ1-6	.	14	TRBD1
CAFPRDLAATDTQYF	TGTGCCTTCCCGAGGGATCTAGCGGCCACAGATACGCAGTATTTT	TRBV9	TRBJ2-3	.	15	TRBD2
CASSGNNRVRNEQFF	TGTGCCAGCAGCGGAAATAACAGGGTTAGGAATGAGCAGTTCTTC	TRBV9	TRBJ2-1	.	15	.
CASSDVAGGSYNEQFF	TGTGCCAGCAGTGATGTGGCGGGGGGTTCCTACAATGAGCAGTTCTTC	TRBV6-4	TRBJ2-1	.	16	TRBD2
CASSLAQLIREVIGTDTQYF	TGTGCCAGCAGCTTAGCCCAACTGATCAGGGAGGTTATAGGCACAGATACGCAGTATTTT	TRBV7-2	TRBJ2-3	.	20	.
CASSLAGGMNTEAFF	TGCGCCAGCAGCTTGGCTGGCGGAATGAACACTGAAGCTTTCTTT	TRBV5-1	TRBJ1-1	.	15	.
CASSRSVDGNTEAFF	TGTGCCAGCAGCCGTAGCGTCGACGGCAACACTGAAGCTTTCTTT	TRBV7-2	TRBJ1-1	.	15	.
CASVFRTGGKTEAFF	TGTGCCAGCGTATTCCGGACAGGGGGAAAAACTGAAGCTTTCTTT	TRBV2	TRBJ1-1	.	15	TRBD1
CASSPGRLYEQYF	TGTGCCAGCAGCCCAGGGAGGCTCTACGAGCAGTACTTC	TRBV6-5	TRBJ2-7	.	13	.
CASSLSQGSNYGYTF	TGTGCCAGCAGTTTATCGCAGGGTTCCAACTATGGCTACACCTTC	TRBV27	TRBJ1-2	.	15	.
CASSYFRDGRREKLFF	TGTGCCAGCAGTTACTTTCGGGACGGAAGGAGGGAAAAACTGTTTTTT	TRBV6-6	TRBJ1-4	.	16	.
CASSPGLAGTGPYNEQFF	TGCGCCAGCAGCCCGGGACTAGCGGGAACGGGCCCCTACAATGAGCAGTTCTTC	TRBV10-1	TRBJ2-1	.	18	TRBD2